The present entry profiles one T cell receptor (beta chain) with its context. These data originate in a study of cytotoxic CD8 clonotypes in ibrutinib-treated CLL. The CDR3 sequence is 13 residues long. Trimming removed 0 bases at V and 3 bases at J, with 6 bases between. Germline V gives CDR1 SGDLS, CDR2 YYNGEE. Frozen PBMC stocks contributed around 2 micrograms of genomic DNA to the TCR beta libraries. The data were produced by immunoSEQ multiplex PCR, yet TCRdb's version contains in-frame clones alone and is incomplete. The table has some 300,000 clones, approximately 80% seen once. The TCR sequence derives from a human donor with chronic lymphocytic leukemia. This sample comprised PBMCs, obtained before ibrutinib treatment. The chain employs TRBV9 and TRBJ1-1; D uncertain. CDR3 amino acids: CASSVDPHTEAFF. CDR3 bases: TGTGCCAGCAGCGTAGACCCGCACACTGAAGCTTTCTTT.